A single sample gave rise to the 7 T cell receptor beta chains below, sequenced in a study of sequential checkpoint blockade in melanoma. Sequencing used immunoSEQ multiplex PCR; TCRdb keeps in-frame clones, though not all of them. The sample has approximately 34,000 clones, roughly 86% seen once; the top ten hold about 5.5%. Treatment: randomized to nivolumab then ipilimumab (arm A) or the reverse (arm B). Sample: CD8+ T cells sorted from blood (inferred from file names), taken from a patient given nivolumab and ipilimumab in sequence. Receptors originate from a human donor with melanoma.

The chain joins TRBV6-1 to TRBJ2-5; 7 bases are shared with TRBD1. The V gene end was trimmed by 5 bases and the J gene end by 2 bases; junction bases not matched to a gene: 5. The CDR3 extends over 14 amino acids. Germline V CDR1 and CDR2: MNHNS, SASEGT. The CDR3 is CASSLDRSQETQYF. The CDR3 region has the DNA TGTGCCAGCAGTTTGGACAGGTCGCAAGAGACCCAGTACTTC.

In regard to this clone: The DNA is omitted, as the CDR3 cannot be located on it reliably, and the CDR3 follows TCRdb's listing. The chain couples TRBV7-2 to TRBJ2-2; no DNA check was done on the table's D call, TRBD2. The CDR3 region is 14 residues in length, termini included. Germline CDR1 reads SGHTA; CDR2 reads FQGNSA. The CDR3 protein is CASSFGPGTGELFF.

The rearrangement uses TRBV7-8 and TRBJ2-3; D might be TRBD2 (6 bases). The V gene lost 5 bases and the J gene lost 8 bases, with 14 bases spanning the gap. Germline V gives CDR1 SGHVS, CDR2 FQNEAQ. There are 13 residues in the CDR3. In DNA form, the CDR3 reads TGTGCCAGCAGCCCTGTGGCCGGGGGTACGCAGTATTTT. It specifies CASSPVAGGTQYF.

The J gene is TRBJ1-1, the V gene TRBV5-4, with 8 positions matching TRBD1. Losses at the gene ends were 0 bases for V and 8 bases for J; bases not matched to a gene: 0. This CDR3 has 12 amino acids. CDR1 and CDR2 (germline): SGHNT, YYREEE (reference sequence). The CDR3: CASSLGTGEAFF. The CDR3, as DNA: TGTGCCAGCAGCTTGGGGACAGGGGAAGCTTTCTTT. The whole variable domain, filled in from reference TRBV5-4 and TRBJ1-1, reads ETGVTQSPTHLIKTRGQQVTLRCSSQSGHNTVSWYQQALGQGPQFIFQYYREEENGRGNFPPRFSGLQFPNYSSELNVNALELDDSALYLCASSLGTGEAFFGQGTRLTVV.

The chain has TRBV27 and TRBJ2-3, with 7 bases that match TRBD2. This CDR3 has 15 amino acids. V was pared by 0 bases and J by 5 bases, with 5 bases of the junction left unmatched. In germline, CDR1 is MNHEY, CDR2 SMNVEV (reference sequence). The DNA for the CDR3 is TGTGCCAGCAGTTTATCCGTGTGGGGGGGAGATACGCAGTATTTT. Translated: CASSLSVWGGDTQYF.

V gene TRBV10-3 combines with J gene TRBJ2-1; 10 bases map to TRBD1. Germline values: CDR1 ENHRY, CDR2 SYGVKD. The V segment lost 6 bases and the J segment 7 bases; nucleotides outside the gene matches: 6. The CDR3 loop spans 14 amino acids. This CDR3 reads CAIRAGTGVNEQFF. For the CDR3, the DNA is TGTGCCATCAGGGCCGGGACAGGGGTGAATGAGCAGTTCTTC.

The gene calls are TRBV7-6 and TRBJ2-3, with TRBD1 as a possible D gene (5 bases). The CDR3 is made up of 15 amino acids. V lost 6 bases, J lost 3 bases, and 16 bases lay in between. Germline V gene data show CDR1 as SGHVS and CDR2 as FNYEAQ. This chain's CDR3 is CASSYQGGSTDTQYF. CDR3 coding DNA: TGTGCCAGCAGTTACCAGGGTGGGTCGACAGATACGCAGTATTTT.